The present TCR beta chain was sequenced within a study of T cells in Graves' hyperthyroidism and ophthalmopathy. Absence of ophthalmopathy progression within 18 months defined stable Graves' hyperthyroidism. Hyperthyroidism in the patients, aged 18 to 65, was newly diagnosed and under 2 months in duration. TCR beta CDR3 region amplification was performed from RNA transcripts. An initial round of RT-PCR targeting the TCR CDR3 relied on the HTBI primer set. TCRdb processed the multiplex PCR reads anew with MiXCR; each CDR3 protein has one entry. The table includes roughly 110,000 distinct CDR3 sequences, approximately 16% detected once. In the case of this clonotype: The junction departs from the called germline gene at one end, perhaps through a read error.

CDR1 is SGDLS, CDR2 YYNGEE, per germline. The CDR3 spans 14 residues. The sample taken for sequencing was blood. The chain couples TRBV9 to TRBJ2-1; 8 bases are shared with TRBD2. The sequence was collected from a woman between 50 and 59 years old with Graves' hyperthyroidism. CDR3 loop: CASSVAGGGNERFF. DNA for the CDR3: TGTGCCAGCAGCGTAGCGGGGGGGGGTAATGAGCGGTTCTTC. The full variable domain, in which reference TRBV9 and TRBJ2-1 provide the parts outside the CDR3, is DSGVTQTPKHLITATGQRVTLRCSPRSGDLSVYWYQQSLDQGLQFLIQYYNGEERAKGNILERFSAQQFPDLHSELNLSSLELGDSALYFCASSVAGGGNERFFGPGTRLTVL.